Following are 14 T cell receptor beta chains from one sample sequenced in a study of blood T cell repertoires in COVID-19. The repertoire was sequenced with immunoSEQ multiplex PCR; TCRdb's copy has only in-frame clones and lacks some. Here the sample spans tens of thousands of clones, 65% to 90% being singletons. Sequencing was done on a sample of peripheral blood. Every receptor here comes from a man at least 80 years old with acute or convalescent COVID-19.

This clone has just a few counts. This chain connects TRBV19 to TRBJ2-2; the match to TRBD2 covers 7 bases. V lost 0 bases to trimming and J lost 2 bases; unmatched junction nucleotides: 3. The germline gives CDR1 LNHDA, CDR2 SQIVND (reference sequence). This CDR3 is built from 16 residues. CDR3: CASSIDGGINTGELFF. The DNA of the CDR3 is TGTGCCAGTAGTATAGACGGGGGGATTAACACCGGGGAGCTGTTTTTT. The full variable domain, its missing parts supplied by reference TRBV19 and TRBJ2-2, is DGGITQSPKYLFRKEGQNVTLSCEQNLNHDAMYWYRQDPGQGLRLIYYSQIVNDFQKGDIAEGYSVSREKKESFPLTVTSAQKNPTAFYLCASSIDGGINTGELFFGEGSRLTVL.

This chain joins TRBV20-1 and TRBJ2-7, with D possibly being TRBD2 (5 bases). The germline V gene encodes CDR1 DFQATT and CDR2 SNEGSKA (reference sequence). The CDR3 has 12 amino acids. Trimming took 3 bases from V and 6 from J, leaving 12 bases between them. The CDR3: CSASLYRGEQYF. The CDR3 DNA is TGCAGTGCTAGTCTTTATCGGGGCGAGCAGTACTTC.

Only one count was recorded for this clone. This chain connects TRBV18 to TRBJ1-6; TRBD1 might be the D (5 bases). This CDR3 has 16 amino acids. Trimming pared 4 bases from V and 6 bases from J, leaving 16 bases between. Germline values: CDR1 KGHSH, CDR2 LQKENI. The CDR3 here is CASSLDTRRSNSPLHF. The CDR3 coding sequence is TGTGCCAGCTCACTGGACACGCGACGAAGTAATTCACCCCTCCACTTT.

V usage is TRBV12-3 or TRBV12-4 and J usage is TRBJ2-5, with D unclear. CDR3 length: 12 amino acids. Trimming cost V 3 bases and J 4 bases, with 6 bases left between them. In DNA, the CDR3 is TGTGCCAGCAGTTTCTCCGGAGAGACCCAGTACTTC. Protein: CASSFSGETQYF.

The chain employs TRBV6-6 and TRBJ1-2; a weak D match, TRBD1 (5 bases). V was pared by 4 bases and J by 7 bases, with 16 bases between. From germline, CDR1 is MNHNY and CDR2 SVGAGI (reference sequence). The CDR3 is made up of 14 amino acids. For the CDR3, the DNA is TGTGCCAGCAGTTTAGGCAGGGAACTGGGTGGCTACACCTTC. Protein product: CASSLGRELGGYTF.

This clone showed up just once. The CDR3 bases are TGTGCCAGTAGTCCCAGGGAGGTCCTGGTTGAGCAGTACTTC. Translation gives CASSPREVLVEQYF. The chain links TRBV19 to TRBJ2-7, with a weak D call TRBD2 (6 bases). Germline CDR1 and CDR2: LNHDA and SQIVND (reference sequence). This CDR3 is 14 amino acids long. V lost 5 bases to trimming and J lost 7 bases, with 18 bases between them.

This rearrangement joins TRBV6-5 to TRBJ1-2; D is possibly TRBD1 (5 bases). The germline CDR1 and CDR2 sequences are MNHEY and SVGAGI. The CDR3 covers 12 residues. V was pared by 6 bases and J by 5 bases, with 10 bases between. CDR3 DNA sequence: TGTGCCAGCAGCCTCGACAGTTATGGCTACACCTTC. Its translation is CASSLDSYGYTF.

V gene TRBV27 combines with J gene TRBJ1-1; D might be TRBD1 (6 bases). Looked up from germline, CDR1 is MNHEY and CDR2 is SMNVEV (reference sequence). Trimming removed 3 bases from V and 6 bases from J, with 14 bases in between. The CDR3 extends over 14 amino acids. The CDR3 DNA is TGTGCCAGCAGTTTGGGGGGGCTGCCCTCTGAAGCTTTCTTT. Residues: CASSLGGLPSEAFF.

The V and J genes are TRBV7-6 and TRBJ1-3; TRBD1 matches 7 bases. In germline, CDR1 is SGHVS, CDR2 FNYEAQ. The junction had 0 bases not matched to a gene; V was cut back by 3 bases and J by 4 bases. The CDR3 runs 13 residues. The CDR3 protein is CASSLGQGNTIYF. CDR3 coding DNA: TGTGCCAGCAGCTTGGGACAGGGAAACACCATATATTTT.

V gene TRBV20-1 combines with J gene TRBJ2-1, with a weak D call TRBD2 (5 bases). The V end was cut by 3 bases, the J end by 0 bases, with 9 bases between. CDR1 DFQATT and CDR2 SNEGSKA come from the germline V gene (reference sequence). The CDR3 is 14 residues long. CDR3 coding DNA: TGCAGTGCTAGTCCTACTAGCTCCTACAATGAGCAGTTCTTC. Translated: CSASPTSSYNEQFF.

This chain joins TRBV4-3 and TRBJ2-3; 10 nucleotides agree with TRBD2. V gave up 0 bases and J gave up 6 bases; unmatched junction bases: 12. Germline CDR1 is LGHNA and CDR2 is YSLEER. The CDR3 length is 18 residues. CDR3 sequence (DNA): TGCGCCAGCAGCCAAGATTCAGCAACCGGGACTAGCGCCGATACGCAGTATTTT. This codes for CASSQDSATGTSADTQYF.

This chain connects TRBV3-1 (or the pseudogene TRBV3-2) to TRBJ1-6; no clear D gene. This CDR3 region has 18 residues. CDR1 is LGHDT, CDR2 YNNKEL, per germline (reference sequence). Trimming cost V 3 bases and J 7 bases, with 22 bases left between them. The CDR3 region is CASSHDLRGARQNSPLHF. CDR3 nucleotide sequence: TGTGCCAGCAGCCATGACCTTCGGGGTGCGCGGCAAAATTCACCCCTCCACTTT.

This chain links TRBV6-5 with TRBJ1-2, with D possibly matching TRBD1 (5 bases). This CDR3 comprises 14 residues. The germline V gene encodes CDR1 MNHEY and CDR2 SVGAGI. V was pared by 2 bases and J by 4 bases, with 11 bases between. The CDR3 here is CASSYGGATYGYTF. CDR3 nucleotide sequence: TGTGCCAGCAGTTACGGAGGGGCTACCTATGGCTACACCTTC.

The CDR3: CASSYSGGNQPQHF. For the CDR3, the DNA is TGTGCCAGCAGTTACTCAGGGGGCAATCAGCCCCAGCATTTT. The chain employs TRBV6-2 or TRBV6-3 and TRBJ1-5, with D possibly TRBD1 on 5 matching bases. The ends were cut back, 0 bases at V and 2 bases at J, with 5 bases in the middle. This CDR3 contains 14 residues. Germline lookup yields CDR1 MNHEY and CDR2 SVGEGT.